A selection of T cell receptor beta chains follows, all from one sample in a study of blood T cell repertoires in COVID-19. Clones were sequenced by immunoSEQ multiplex PCR, and TCRdb holds only the in-frame ones, with some missing. The sample shows 170,000 or so clones, 80% to 90% of them seen only once. Material: peripheral blood. The source of these receptors is a man aged 50-59 years with active or convalescent COVID-19. CDR3s include the opening cysteine and the closing phenylalanine or tryptophan. Fields, in order: clone size, V gene, J gene, D gene, CDR3 DNA, CDR3 protein. The D gene is left open where the match is weak. Size tells how often a clone was seen (once, few, many) or the class of an expanded clone, and some rows leave it out.

>.|TRBV14|TRBJ1-6|.
TGTGCCAGCAGTCGATGGACTTTTCGTAGCTCCTATAATTCACCCCTCCACTTT
CASSRWTFRSSYNSPLHF
>.|TRBV9|TRBJ1-1|.
TGTGCCAGTAGCCAGACATTGAACACTGAAGCTTTCTTT
CASSQTLNTEAFF
>.|TRBV7-2|TRBJ1-5|TRBD1
TGTGCCAGCAGCTTAGTCCCGACAGGGATAGGTAATCAGCCCCAGCATTTT
CASSLVPTGIGNQPQHF
>few|TRBV4-2|TRBJ2-1|TRBD1
TGTGCCAGCAGCCAAGGACAGGGGGTCCTAAACAATGAGCAGTTCTTC
CASSQGQGVLNNEQFF
>.|TRBV7-3|TRBJ2-7|.
TGTGCCAGCAGCTTATATCCTAGTAGGCCGGGAAAATCCTACGAGCAGTACTTC
CASSLYPSRPGKSYEQYF
>.|TRBV11-2|TRBJ1-6|TRBD1
TGTGCCAGCAGCTTGAACCGACAGGGCCTAAAACCCCTCCACTTT
CASSLNRQGLKPLHF
>few|TRBV6-1|TRBJ1-5|.
TGTGCCAGCAGTGATACAGGGTGGCGGAATCAGCCCCAGCATTTT
CASSDTGWRNQPQHF
>.|TRBV28|TRBJ2-7|.
TGTGCCAGCAGTTCGACAGGAGCCAACCGATACGAGCAGTACTTC
CASSSTGANRYEQYF
>.|TRBV4-1|TRBJ2-3|TRBD2
TGCGCCAGCAGCCAAGTACTAGCGGGGATCGAAATATACACAGATACGCAGTATTTT
CASSQVLAGIEIYTDTQYF
>.|TRBV7-2|TRBJ1-6|.
TGTGCCAGCAGCTTTGACAGGTCACCCCTCCACTTT
CASSFDRSPLHF
>.|TRBV27|TRBJ2-7|.
TGTGCCAGCAGTCGTTCGGGTAACTACGAGCAGTACTTC
CASSRSGNYEQYF
>.|TRBV5-5|TRBJ2-7|TRBD2
TGTGCCAGCAGCTTGAGTAGCGGGATGGACGAGCAGTACTTC
CASSLSSGMDEQYF
>.|TRBV19|TRBJ1-5|.
TGTGCCAGTAGGCGGGGCGGTCAGCCCCAGCATTTT
CASRRGGQPQHF
>.|TRBV19|TRBJ2-7|.
TGTGCCAGTAGTAAATCAGGTCCCTACGAGCAGTACTTC
CASSKSGPYEQYF